This TCR beta chain stems from a study of vaccination and CD4 T cells after COVID-19. Study observations and caveats: For convalescent patients, 304 of the 307 vaccine-specific clones analyzed were classified as spike mono-reactive.

Cultured CD4+ T cell DNA underwent sequencing with the Oncomine TCR Beta short-read assay. TCRdb re-analysed the PCR reads in MiXCR, keeping a single row per CDR3 protein. This table holds 3,500 to 4,500 distinct CDR3 sequences, about 40% found once. The CDR3 is 13 residues long. V lost 4 bases and J lost 8, with 15 bases in between. Germline lookup yields CDR1 GTSNPN and CDR2 SVGIG (reference sequence). About this clonotype itself: Its antigen is not identified.

Noted treatment: approximately nine-day PBMC culture with coronavirus spike peptide pools or control peptides (ViraFEST assay). From the unexposed donor, CD4+ T cells were collected ahead of the COVID-19 pandemic (2011-2018). Per well, some 2 million PBMCs were cultured in the presence of about 10 IU/ml IL-2 and 10 ug/ml peptide pools. The J gene is TRBJ1-5, the V gene TRBV30; no reliable D call. The receptor's source is a human donor in good health. The sample comprised CD4+ T cells from blood, cultured in vitro. The CDR3: CAWNLNRREPQHF. In nucleotides, the CDR3 is TGTGCCTGGAATCTCAATCGTCGGGAGCCCCAGCATTTT.